The present entry profiles one T cell receptor (beta chain) with its context. PCR was performed a second time for roughly 7 to 12 cycles using a sample-barcoded 5' primer and a J-beta primer mix. Any given sample supplied a minimum of 3 million CDR3-containing paired-end reads. TCRdb re-derived calls from the 5' RACE reads in MiXCR, one entry per CDR3 protein. The data hold around 800,000 distinct CDR3 sequences, with roughly 24% observed a single time. The CDR3 is 12 amino acids. Germline CDR1 and CDR2: SQVTM and ANQGSEA. Unmatched junction bases numbered 6, after V lost 5 bases and J lost 5 bases. The data are from a study of blood T cells in healthy people across ages. This sample was shared with a second study, whose subject was T cells of mothers and their children.

This TCR derives from a boy aged 5-17 years in good health. The sequenced sample consisted of blood. The gene calls are TRBV29-1 and TRBJ2-7; 7 nucleotides agree with TRBD2. DNA for the CDR3: TGCAGCGTTTTGGCGGGAGCTGACGAGCAGTACTTC. Its protein is CSVLAGADEQYF.